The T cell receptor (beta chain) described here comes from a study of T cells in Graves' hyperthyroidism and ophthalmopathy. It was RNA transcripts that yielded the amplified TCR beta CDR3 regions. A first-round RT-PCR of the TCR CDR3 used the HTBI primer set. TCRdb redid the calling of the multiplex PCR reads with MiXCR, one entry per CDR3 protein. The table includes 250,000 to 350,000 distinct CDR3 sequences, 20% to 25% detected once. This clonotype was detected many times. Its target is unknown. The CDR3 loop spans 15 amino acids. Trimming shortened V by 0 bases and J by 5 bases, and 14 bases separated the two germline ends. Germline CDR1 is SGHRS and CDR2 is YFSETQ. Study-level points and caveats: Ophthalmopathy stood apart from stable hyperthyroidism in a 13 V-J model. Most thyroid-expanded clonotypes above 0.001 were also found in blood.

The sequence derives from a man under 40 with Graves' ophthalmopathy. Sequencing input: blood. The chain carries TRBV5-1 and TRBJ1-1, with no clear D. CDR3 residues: CASSLDMGGDTEAFF. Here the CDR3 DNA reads TGCGCCAGCAGCTTGGATATGGGAGGTGATACTGAAGCTTTCTTT.